These 3 T cell receptor beta chains share one sample of origin, sequenced in a study of blood T cell repertoires in COVID-19. Data came from immunoSEQ multiplex PCR; TCRdb stores just in-frame clones and leaves some out. The sample records over 100,000 clones, about four fifths being singletons. The source material was peripheral blood. Receptors were obtained from a man between 40 and 49 years old with active or convalescent COVID-19.

The chain recombines TRBV7-3 with TRBJ1-1; 10 bases are a match to TRBD1. The germline gives CDR1 SGHTA, CDR2 FQGTGA. The ends lost 1 base at V and 10 bases at J; junction bases unmatched: 9. The CDR3 loop spans 15 amino acids. In DNA, the CDR3 is TGTGCCAGCAGCTTAAGCCCCGGACAGGGGGTAGGAGCTTTCTTT. Its translation: CASSLSPGQGVGAFF.

This clone has only a few counts. V and J are TRBV7-2 and TRBJ2-7; 8 bases map to TRBD2. The CDR3 totals 14 residues. The ends lost 2 bases at V and 7 bases at J; junction bases unmatched: 7. Germline assignment: CDR1 SGHTA and CDR2 FQGNSA. The CDR3 DNA reads TGTGCCAGCAGCTTAATCCTAGCGGGTGGGGAGCAGTACTTC. This sequence encodes CASSLILAGGEQYF.

This chain connects TRBV5-1 to TRBJ2-5; 11 bases agree with TRBD2. CDR1 SGHRS and CDR2 YFSETQ come from the germline V gene. This CDR3 is 17 amino acids long. Trimming cost V 4 bases and J 5 bases; bases outside gene matches: 13. CDR3 region: CASSRGGLAARGETQYF. For the CDR3, the DNA is TGCGCCAGCAGCCGGGGGGGACTAGCGGCACGAGGGGAGACCCAGTACTTC.